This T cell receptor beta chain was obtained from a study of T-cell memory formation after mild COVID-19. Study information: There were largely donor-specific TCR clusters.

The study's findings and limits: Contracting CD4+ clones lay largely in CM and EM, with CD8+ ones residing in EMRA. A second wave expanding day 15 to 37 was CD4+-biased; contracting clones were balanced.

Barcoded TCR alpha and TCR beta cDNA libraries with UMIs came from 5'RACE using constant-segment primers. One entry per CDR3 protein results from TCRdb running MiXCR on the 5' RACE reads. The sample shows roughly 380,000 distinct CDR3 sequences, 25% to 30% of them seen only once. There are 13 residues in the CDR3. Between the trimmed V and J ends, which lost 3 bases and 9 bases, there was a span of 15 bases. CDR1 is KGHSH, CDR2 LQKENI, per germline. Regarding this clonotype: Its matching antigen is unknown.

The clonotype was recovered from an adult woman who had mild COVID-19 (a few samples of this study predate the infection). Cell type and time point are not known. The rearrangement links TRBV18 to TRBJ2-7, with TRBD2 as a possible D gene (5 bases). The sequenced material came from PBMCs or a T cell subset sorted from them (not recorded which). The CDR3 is CASSPSGKGLQYF. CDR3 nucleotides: TGTGCCAGCTCACCCTCGGGGAAGGGCCTGCAGTACTTC.